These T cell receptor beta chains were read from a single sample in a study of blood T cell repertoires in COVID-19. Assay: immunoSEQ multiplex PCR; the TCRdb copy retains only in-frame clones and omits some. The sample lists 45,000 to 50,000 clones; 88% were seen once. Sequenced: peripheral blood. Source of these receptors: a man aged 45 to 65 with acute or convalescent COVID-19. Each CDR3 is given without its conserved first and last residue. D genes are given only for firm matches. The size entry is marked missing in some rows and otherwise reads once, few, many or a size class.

CDR3aa: ASSLTRAGNEQF; j_gene: TRBJ2-1; d_gene: .; abundance: .; v_gene: TRBV5-1
CDR3aa: ASSPGQGGATNYGYT; j_gene: TRBJ1-2; d_gene: TRBD1; abundance: .; v_gene: TRBV7-9
CDR3aa: ASSPLRVTEQY; j_gene: TRBJ2-7; d_gene: .; abundance: .; v_gene: TRBV12-3/TRBV12-4
CDR3aa: ASSPRGGDEQF; j_gene: TRBJ2-1; d_gene: .; abundance: .; v_gene: TRBV19
CDR3aa: ASSRDRGILEQY; j_gene: TRBJ2-7; d_gene: TRBD1; abundance: .; v_gene: TRBV7-9
CDR3aa: AISESSGSYNSPLH; j_gene: TRBJ1-6; d_gene: .; abundance: .; v_gene: TRBV10-3
CDR3aa: ASSPQEGSYEQY; j_gene: TRBJ2-7; d_gene: .; abundance: .; v_gene: TRBV4-1
CDR3aa: ASSTTVGTVRLSPLH; j_gene: TRBJ1-6; d_gene: .; abundance: once; v_gene: TRBV7-8
CDR3aa: ASSLSIGDGSGGYT; j_gene: TRBJ1-2; d_gene: .; abundance: .; v_gene: TRBV28
CDR3aa: ASSLSSLGNEQF; j_gene: TRBJ2-1; d_gene: .; abundance: .; v_gene: TRBV7-9
CDR3aa: ASSREMLGGYT; j_gene: TRBJ1-2; d_gene: .; abundance: .; v_gene: TRBV4-3
CDR3aa: ASSLIGAENTIY; j_gene: TRBJ1-3; d_gene: .; abundance: .; v_gene: TRBV7-2
CDR3aa: ATSDPRVLQETQY; j_gene: TRBJ2-5; d_gene: .; abundance: .; v_gene: TRBV24-1
CDR3aa: ASSLFSGGASDTQY; j_gene: TRBJ2-3; d_gene: TRBD2; abundance: .; v_gene: TRBV5-4
CDR3aa: ASSFQGAGNTEAF; j_gene: TRBJ1-1; d_gene: TRBD1; abundance: .; v_gene: TRBV5-5
CDR3aa: ASSSYRGGDTGELF; j_gene: TRBJ2-2; d_gene: .; abundance: .; v_gene: TRBV7-3
CDR3aa: ASSPQGAFLNTGELF; j_gene: TRBJ2-2; d_gene: .; abundance: .; v_gene: TRBV7-7
CDR3aa: ASSPPTSGGRNEQF; j_gene: TRBJ2-1; d_gene: TRBD2; abundance: .; v_gene: TRBV14
CDR3aa: ASSLGGSGGTEAF; j_gene: TRBJ1-1; d_gene: TRBD1; abundance: .; v_gene: TRBV7-8
CDR3aa: ASQFSGGQHGYT; j_gene: TRBJ1-2; d_gene: .; abundance: .; v_gene: TRBV28
CDR3aa: ASSLEGSPLH; j_gene: TRBJ1-6; d_gene: .; abundance: .; v_gene: TRBV27
CDR3aa: ASSQQDRQNSPLH; j_gene: TRBJ1-6; d_gene: .; abundance: .; v_gene: TRBV4-2
CDR3aa: ASSFGDRGYNTEAF; j_gene: TRBJ1-1; d_gene: TRBD1; abundance: .; v_gene: TRBV7-9
CDR3aa: ASSITGEQF; j_gene: TRBJ2-1; d_gene: .; abundance: .; v_gene: TRBV12-3/TRBV12-4
CDR3aa: ASSSGLAGTYEQY; j_gene: TRBJ2-7; d_gene: .; abundance: .; v_gene: TRBV7-2
CDR3aa: ASSPSMGGYEQF; j_gene: TRBJ2-1; d_gene: TRBD2; abundance: .; v_gene: TRBV5-1
CDR3aa: ASSLSGVEVNEQF; j_gene: TRBJ2-1; d_gene: .; abundance: .; v_gene: TRBV5-1
CDR3aa: ASSYAHGGSNTEAF; j_gene: TRBJ1-1; d_gene: .; abundance: .; v_gene: TRBV6-5
CDR3aa: ASSTGPSGKYTDTQY; j_gene: TRBJ2-3; d_gene: TRBD2; abundance: .; v_gene: TRBV11-2
CDR3aa: ASSIGGTGVQPQH; j_gene: TRBJ1-5; d_gene: TRBD1; abundance: .; v_gene: TRBV19
CDR3aa: ASSSSAGTGIISPLH; j_gene: TRBJ1-6; d_gene: TRBD1; abundance: .; v_gene: TRBV27
CDR3aa: ASKSGQSNYGYT; j_gene: TRBJ1-2; d_gene: .; abundance: .; v_gene: TRBV6-5
CDR3aa: ASSQLGDIGYT; j_gene: TRBJ1-2; d_gene: .; abundance: .; v_gene: TRBV3-1/TRBV3-2
CDR3aa: ASSLRGLPATNEKLF; j_gene: TRBJ1-4; d_gene: .; abundance: .; v_gene: TRBV5-5
CDR3aa: ASSPGGTAGEGHTQY; j_gene: TRBJ2-3; d_gene: TRBD2; abundance: .; v_gene: TRBV11-3
CDR3aa: SGRGLSEAF; j_gene: TRBJ1-1; d_gene: TRBD1; abundance: .; v_gene: TRBV29-1
CDR3aa: ASSGTSGYEQY; j_gene: TRBJ2-7; d_gene: TRBD2; abundance: .; v_gene: TRBV19
CDR3aa: ASSIDRGYEQY; j_gene: TRBJ2-7; d_gene: TRBD1; abundance: .; v_gene: TRBV5-6
CDR3aa: SVDRGKETQY; j_gene: TRBJ2-5; d_gene: .; abundance: .; v_gene: TRBV29-1
CDR3aa: ASSSRLTGGSNQPQH; j_gene: TRBJ1-5; d_gene: .; abundance: .; v_gene: TRBV19
CDR3aa: AKLKGQGYEQY; j_gene: TRBJ2-7; d_gene: TRBD1; abundance: .; v_gene: TRBV19
CDR3aa: ASSLGWGALEDIQY; j_gene: TRBJ2-4; d_gene: .; abundance: .; v_gene: TRBV7-8
CDR3aa: ASSQDTGGRGPQH; j_gene: TRBJ1-5; d_gene: TRBD1; abundance: .; v_gene: TRBV4-2
CDR3aa: ASSHRTGAKNIQY; j_gene: TRBJ2-4; d_gene: TRBD1; abundance: .; v_gene: TRBV3-1/TRBV3-2
CDR3aa: ASSQVTDSNKGQF; j_gene: TRBJ2-1; d_gene: .; abundance: once; v_gene: TRBV4-2
CDR3aa: ASSARVAGVSYEQY; j_gene: TRBJ2-7; d_gene: TRBD2; abundance: .; v_gene: TRBV5-5
CDR3aa: ASNSGTGLSGYT; j_gene: TRBJ1-2; d_gene: TRBD1; abundance: .; v_gene: TRBV19
CDR3aa: ASSSRGGGNQPQH; j_gene: TRBJ1-5; d_gene: .; abundance: once; v_gene: TRBV5-6
CDR3aa: ASSVGTGSYNEQF; j_gene: TRBJ2-1; d_gene: TRBD1; abundance: .; v_gene: TRBV2
CDR3aa: ASSFGGMNQPQH; j_gene: TRBJ1-5; d_gene: .; abundance: .; v_gene: TRBV5-4
CDR3aa: ASSFNSGNTIY; j_gene: TRBJ1-3; d_gene: .; abundance: .; v_gene: TRBV5-1
CDR3aa: ARWGGGSSPLH; j_gene: TRBJ1-6; d_gene: .; abundance: .; v_gene: TRBV9
CDR3aa: ASSFNKNTEAF; j_gene: TRBJ1-1; d_gene: .; abundance: once; v_gene: TRBV11-1
CDR3aa: ASSPSTGQARYGYT; j_gene: TRBJ1-2; d_gene: TRBD1; abundance: .; v_gene: TRBV18
CDR3aa: ASSQGGTSLQPQH; j_gene: TRBJ1-5; d_gene: .; abundance: .; v_gene: TRBV4-1
CDR3aa: ASSYGLATGEQF; j_gene: TRBJ2-1; d_gene: TRBD2; abundance: .; v_gene: TRBV6-6
CDR3aa: AWSRRLNTEAF; j_gene: TRBJ1-1; d_gene: .; abundance: once; v_gene: TRBV30
CDR3aa: ASRSGFTGGWEKLF; j_gene: TRBJ1-4; d_gene: TRBD1; abundance: few; v_gene: TRBV28
CDR3aa: ASSSPALNSYEQY; j_gene: TRBJ2-7; d_gene: .; abundance: few; v_gene: TRBV28